This entry lists 16 T cell receptor beta chains sequenced from one sample in a study of T cell responses to AZD1222 COVID-19 vaccine. The assay was immunoSEQ multiplex PCR, and TCRdb's table has in-frame clones only and misses some. This table holds more than 95,000 clones, 84% found once. The specimen was peripheral blood, collected 28 days after the second AZD1222 dose. The receptors come from an adult who received the AZD1222 COVID-19 vaccine.

CDR3 region: CASTLDYNNQPQHF. CDR3 nucleotides: TGTGCCAGCACCCTTGATTATAACAATCAGCCCCAGCATTTT. The V call is TRBV6-5, the J call TRBJ1-5; D remains unclear. This CDR3 contains 14 residues. Germline CDR1 is MNHEY and CDR2 is SVGAGI. Trimming removed 7 bases at V and 3 bases at J, with 13 bases between.

The chain is built from TRBV7-8 and TRBJ2-2; the D call may be TRBD1 or TRBD2 (6 bases each). Germline assignment: CDR1 SGHVS and CDR2 FQNEAQ. The CDR3 length is 17 residues. V gave up 0 bases and J gave up 7 bases, with 18 bases separating them. The CDR3: CASSLAKGGLRGGELFF. The DNA for the CDR3 is TGTGCCAGCAGCTTAGCGAAGGGGGGTCTCCGGGGCGGGGAGCTGTTTTTT.

The chain links TRBV6-2 or TRBV6-3 to TRBJ2-3; 8 nucleotides agree with TRBD1. CDR3 size: 14 residues. CDR1 MNHEY and CDR2 SVGEGT come from the germline V gene. Trimming cost V 5 bases and J 3 bases; bases outside gene matches: 4. This CDR3 is CASSPWTGTDTQYF. CDR3 DNA sequence: TGTGCCAGCAGTCCCTGGACAGGGACAGATACGCAGTATTTT.

The genes are TRBV28 and TRBJ1-4; D is unclear. CDR3 size: 14 residues. V shed 6 bases and J shed 4 bases, with 12 bases lying between them. Germline loops: CDR1 MDHEN, CDR2 SYDVKM. CDR3 region: CASRDDGFNEKLFF. The CDR3 DNA reads TGTGCCAGCAGAGATGACGGGTTTAATGAAAAACTGTTTTTT.

This clone was recorded only once. The chain recombines TRBV7-8 with TRBJ2-1; no clear D gene. The CDR3 totals 14 residues. The V gene lost 5 bases and the J gene lost 4 bases, with 12 bases spanning the gap. Germline V gives CDR1 SGHVS, CDR2 FQNEAQ. In DNA, the CDR3 is TGTGCCAGCAGCCCGGGCCAAGGGTACAATGAGCAGTTCTTC. Amino acids: CASSPGQGYNEQFF.

The chain is built from TRBV16 and TRBJ2-7; 9 bases map to TRBD1. The J segment lost 13 bases and the V segment lost 2 bases, leaving 9 bases of the junction unmatched. CDR1 is KGHSY, CDR2 FQNENV, per germline. This CDR3 has 13 amino acids. The CDR3 here is CASSQPGTGFPYF. The CDR3 DNA is TGTGCCAGCAGCCAACCCGGGACAGGGTTTCCCTACTTC.

The chain is built from TRBV7-9 and TRBJ1-1, with D possibly TRBD1 on 5 matching bases. V was cut by 5 bases and J by 1 base, with 17 bases left in between. From germline, CDR1 is SEHNR and CDR2 FQNEAQ (reference sequence). The CDR3 length is 16 residues. This CDR3 reads CASSPRLGTRNTEAFF. In DNA form, the CDR3 reads TGTGCCAGCAGCCCCCGCCTCGGGACTAGGAACACTGAAGCTTTCTTT.

The chain is built from TRBV28 and TRBJ2-1; TRBD2 agrees at 9 bases. Germline assignment: CDR1 MDHEN and CDR2 SYDVKM. There are 14 residues in the CDR3. V dropped 6 bases and J dropped 7; count of bases not matched to a gene: 7. The CDR3 protein is CASRLLAGHNEQFF. The DNA of the CDR3 is TGTGCCAGCAGGCTCCTAGCGGGGCATAATGAGCAGTTCTTC.

This clone was seen a few times. This chain links TRBV7-2 with TRBJ1-5; D perhaps matches TRBD1 (5 bases). Germline loops: CDR1 SGHTA, CDR2 FQGNSA. The CDR3 has 13 amino acids. Trimming left V 8 bases short and J 2 bases short, with 10 bases between. CDR3 DNA sequence: TGTGCCAGCGCGCGGGGGGGCAATCAGCCCCAGCATTTT. Translating it yields CASARGGNQPQHF.

This clone was counted only a few times. V usage is TRBV3-1 (or the pseudogene TRBV3-2) and J usage is TRBJ1-3; D unclear. Germline assignment: CDR1 LGHDT and CDR2 YNNKEL (reference sequence). Trimming left V 6 bases short and J 0 bases short, with 12 bases between. The CDR3 loop spans 15 amino acids. The CDR3 is CASSDPTLSGNTIYF. CDR3 coding DNA: TGTGCCAGCAGTGACCCTACGCTCTCTGGAAACACCATATATTTT.

The chain links TRBV11-3 to TRBJ2-1, with D possibly being TRBD1 (6 bases). The CDR3 spans 13 residues. Germline values: CDR1 SGHNT, CDR2 YENEEA. Trimming took off 8 bases at V and 2 bases at J, with 10 bases between the two ends. The CDR3 nucleotides read TGTGCCAGCGGGGACAACGCCTACAATGAGCAGTTCTTC. Translation: CASGDNAYNEQFF.

CDR3 sequence: CATSRDPPDEQYF. In nucleotides, the CDR3 is TGTGCCACCAGCAGAGATCCGCCGGACGAGCAGTACTTC. The chain joins TRBV15 to TRBJ2-7; no definite D call. The CDR3 covers 13 residues. Trimming left V 0 bases short and J 5 bases short, with 8 bases between. Germline CDR1 and CDR2: LNHNV and YYDKDF (reference sequence). The complete variable domain, with remaining parts taken from reference TRBV15 and TRBJ2-7, reads DAMVIQNPRYQVTQFGKPVTLSCSQTLNHNVMYWYQQKSSQAPKLLFHYYDKDFNNEADTPDNFQSRRPNTSFCFLDIRSPGLGDTAMYLCATSRDPPDEQYFGPGTRLTVT.

The V call is TRBV28, the J call TRBJ1-2; TRBD1 aligns across 7 bases. CDR3 length: 14 residues. V lost 6 bases and J lost 6; bases outside the gene matches: 10. Germline CDR1 reads MDHEN; CDR2 reads SYDVKM. CDR3: CASSPLTGTDGYTF. DNA of the CDR3: TGTGCCAGCAGCCCCTTGACAGGGACAGATGGCTACACCTTC.

The V call is TRBV6-5, the J call TRBJ1-1; no clear D. The germline V gene has CDR1 MNHEY and CDR2 SVGAGI. V dropped 3 bases and J dropped 7 bases, with 9 bases sitting between them. CDR3 length: 12 amino acids. The CDR3 sequence is CASSYAGVEAFF. CDR3 nucleotides: TGTGCCAGCAGTTATGCCGGAGTTGAAGCTTTCTTT.

The V gene is TRBV19, the J gene TRBJ1-4; no firm D call. Germline V gene sequence: CDR1 LNHDA, CDR2 SQIVND (reference sequence). V lost 10 bases, J lost 0 bases, and 15 bases lay in between. There are 15 residues in the CDR3. CDR3 sequence reads: CATSRQVPTNEKLFF. Here the CDR3 DNA reads TGTGCCACCTCCCGGCAGGTACCAACTAATGAAAAACTGTTTTTT.

This clone was observed a single time. The chain has TRBV9 and TRBJ2-2; 7 bases are a match to TRBD1. The CDR3 spans 15 residues. V was pared by 0 bases and J by 3 bases, with 2 bases of the junction left unmatched. Germline V gives CDR1 SGDLS, CDR2 YYNGEE. The CDR3 nucleotides are TGTGCCAGCAGCGTAGCTACAGGGGACACCGGGGAGCTGTTTTTT. Protein product: CASSVATGDTGELFF.